The rows below give T cell receptor beta chains drawn from one sample of a study of T-cell memory formation after mild COVID-19. TCRdb re-analysed the 5' RACE reads in MiXCR, keeping a single row per CDR3 protein. This repertoire shows some 150,000 distinct CDR3 sequences, less than 20% found once; its top ten account for 2% to 2.5%. The sequencing sample was made of PBMCs or a T cell subset sorted from them (not recorded which). The receptors stem from an adult woman who had mild COVID-19 (a few samples of this study predate the infection). Cell type and time point are not known. The CDR3 runs from the conserved cysteine through the conserved F or W. The order of the fields is V gene, CDR3 length, J gene, CDR3 protein.

V gene: TRBV6-5
CDR3 length: 17
J gene: TRBJ2-7
CDR3 protein: CASRKDSGTGSSYEQYF

V gene: TRBV2
CDR3 length: 15
J gene: TRBJ1-2
CDR3 protein: CASYLDSAQGRGYTF

V gene: TRBV29-1
CDR3 length: 12
J gene: TRBJ1-2
CDR3 protein: CSVVGRSEGYTF

V gene: TRBV18
CDR3 length: 13
J gene: TRBJ2-5
CDR3 protein: CASSPPESVTQYF

V gene: TRBV20-1
CDR3 length: 14
J gene: TRBJ2-1
CDR3 protein: CSAPRGGSYNEQFF

V gene: TRBV3-1
CDR3 length: 15
J gene: TRBJ2-5
CDR3 protein: CASSQYQGAGETQYF

V gene: TRBV5-6
CDR3 length: 17
J gene: TRBJ2-1
CDR3 protein: CASSPSWTSGLYNEQFF

V gene: TRBV9
CDR3 length: 18
J gene: TRBJ2-5
CDR3 protein: CASSVDSQGIYGQETQYF

V gene: TRBV29-1
CDR3 length: 14
J gene: TRBJ1-2
CDR3 protein: CSVDETDSSYGYTF

V gene: TRBV5-1
CDR3 length: 14
J gene: TRBJ1-1
CDR3 protein: CASSLGQVNTEAFF

V gene: TRBV7-2
CDR3 length: 13
J gene: TRBJ2-1
CDR3 protein: CASSQPTHNEQFF

V gene: TRBV6-6
CDR3 length: 15
J gene: TRBJ1-2
CDR3 protein: CASSYSEGGNYGYTF

V gene: TRBV5-5
CDR3 length: 13
J gene: TRBJ1-2
CDR3 protein: CASSNRVAYGYTF

V gene: TRBV30
CDR3 length: 12
J gene: TRBJ1-5
CDR3 protein: CAWTSGNQPQHF

V gene: TRBV7-2
CDR3 length: 13
J gene: TRBJ1-5
CDR3 protein: CASSLARSSSQHF